Listed here are 19 T cell receptor beta chains from one sample, sequenced in a study of blood T cell repertoires in COVID-19. The data were produced by immunoSEQ multiplex PCR, yet TCRdb's version contains in-frame clones alone and is incomplete. The sample lists 150,000 to 170,000 clones, about 81% occurring once. Sequencing was carried out using PBMCs or T cells enriched from blood (not recorded which). Receptor source: a man aged 50 or older who had recovered from COVID-19.

The V and J genes are TRBV23-1 and TRBJ1-4, with D maybe TRBD1 (6 bases). TRBV23-1 is an ORF for which the function is uncertain. The ends were cut back, 4 bases at V and 8 bases at J, with 11 bases in the middle. The CDR3 is made up of 13 amino acids. The CDR3: CASSLPGAEKLFF. The CDR3 region has the DNA TGCGCCAGCAGTCTCCCAGGGGCAGAAAAACTGTTTTTT.

The chain employs TRBV4-1 and TRBJ2-2; D perhaps matches TRBD2 (5 bases). Germline assignment: CDR1 MGHRA and CDR2 YSYEKL. The ends were cut back, 1 base at V and 3 bases at J, with 9 bases in the middle. The CDR3 sequence is 15 residues long. CDR3 loop: CASSQARGYTGELFF. Here the CDR3 DNA reads TGCGCCAGCAGCCAAGCCCGGGGATACACCGGGGAGCTGTTTTTT.

The genes are TRBV7-9 and TRBJ2-7; D might be TRBD2 (5 bases). The V end lost 0 bases, the J end lost 2 bases, and 5 bases lay between the germline ends. The CDR3 runs to 13 residues. Germline V gene data show CDR1 as SEHNR and CDR2 as FQNEAQ (reference sequence). CDR3 sequence reads: CASSLAGAYEQYF. The CDR3 region has the DNA TGTGCCAGCAGCTTAGCCGGGGCCTACGAGCAGTACTTC.

V and J are TRBV5-1 and TRBJ2-4, with 9 bases matching TRBD1. Germline V CDR1 and CDR2: SGHRS, YFSETQ. This CDR3 region has 15 residues. V shed 4 bases, J shed 4 bases, and the junction held 6 bases outside the gene matches. CDR3 protein: CASSLWTGVKNIQYF. DNA of the CDR3: TGCGCCAGCAGCCTCTGGACAGGGGTGAAAAACATTCAGTACTTC.

The CDR3 DNA reads TGTGCCAGCAACTCCAAGACAGGGGGGTCCACTGAAGCTTTCTTT. Translating it yields CASNSKTGGSTEAFF. The rearrangement links TRBV7-2 to TRBJ1-1; 9 nucleotides agree with TRBD1. CDR1 is SGHTA and CDR2 is FQGNSA in the germline V gene. Trimming cost V 7 bases and J 4 bases; bases outside gene matches: 10. This CDR3 has 15 residues.

This clone came up a few times. The V call is TRBV6-2 or TRBV6-3, the J call TRBJ2-3, with 8 bases identical to TRBD1. This CDR3 has 13 amino acids. The junction had 1 base not matched to a gene; V was cut back by 2 bases and J by 6 bases. Germline-derived CDR1 and CDR2 are MNHEY and SVGEGT. The CDR3 loop is CASSYRDRDTQYF. The CDR3 bases are TGTGCCAGCAGTTACCGGGACAGGGATACGCAGTATTTT.

V is TRBV7-2 and J is TRBJ1-2; no definite D call. From germline, CDR1 is SGHTA and CDR2 FQGNSA. Deletions cut 2 bases from V and 4 bases from J, with 11 bases between. The CDR3 extends over 14 amino acids. CDR3 sequence: CASSLQPGIYGYTF. CDR3 in DNA: TGTGCCAGCAGCTTACAGCCGGGTATCTATGGCTACACCTTC.

The V and J genes are TRBV27 and TRBJ1-1, with D perhaps matching TRBD1 (6 bases). The CDR3 covers 14 residues. The V end lost 2 bases, the J end lost 3 bases, and 10 bases lay between the germline ends. The V gene's germline CDR1 is MNHEY and CDR2 SMNVEV (reference sequence). DNA of the CDR3: TGTGCCAGCAGTTTAGCCAGGGGTTACACTGAAGCTTTCTTT. This translates into CASSLARGYTEAFF.

The chain combines TRBV29-1 with TRBJ1-5; D is unclear. This CDR3 is built from 14 residues. In germline, CDR1 is SQVTM, CDR2 ANQGSEA. V gave up 4 bases and J gave up 6 bases, with 16 bases separating them. In DNA form, the CDR3 reads TGCAGCGTTGCAGGTCAAGAAGTCGGTCAGCCCCAGCATTTT. Protein: CSVAGQEVGQPQHF.

The J gene is TRBJ2-7, the V gene TRBV7-2; TRBD1 matches 8 bases. This CDR3 has 14 amino acids. The germline CDR1 and CDR2 sequences are SGHTA and FQGNSA. V lost 1 base, J lost 2 bases, and 1 base stayed unmatched. CDR3 DNA: TGTGCCAGCAGCTTAGTGGACAGGGCCTACGAGCAGTACTTC. Translating gives CASSLVDRAYEQYF.

CDR3 loop: CASSQDTIITDTQYF. In DNA, the CDR3 is TGTGCCAGCAGCCAAGATACTATAATCACAGATACGCAGTATTTT. The chain combines TRBV4-2 with TRBJ2-3; D remains unclear. This CDR3 is built from 15 residues. Germline CDR1 LGHNA, CDR2 YNFKEQ. Trimming took off 0 bases at V and 2 bases at J, with 9 bases between the two ends.

This CDR3 reads CASSLGVVRGNYGYTF. The CDR3 DNA reads as TGCGCCAGCAGCTTGGGGGTTGTCAGGGGTAACTATGGCTACACCTTC. The V and J genes are TRBV5-1 and TRBJ1-2, with D perhaps TRBD1 (6 bases). V shed 0 bases and J shed 1 base, with 13 bases lying between them. The CDR3 spans 16 residues. The germline CDR1 and CDR2 sequences are SGHRS and YFSETQ.

The chain is built from TRBV4-1 and TRBJ2-4; D is perhaps TRBD1 (5 bases). Trimming left V 3 bases short and J 4 bases short, with 13 bases between. Germline V gene lookup returns CDR1 MGHRA and CDR2 YSYEKL. The CDR3 is 15 residues long. The CDR3 is CASSHQSQEKNIQYF. CDR3 bases: TGCGCCAGCAGCCATCAGTCACAGGAGAAAAACATTCAGTACTTC.

CDR3 DNA: TGTGCCAGTAGTGTCGGACAGGGCACCAACTATGGCTACACCTTC. Its protein product is CASSVGQGTNYGYTF. The chain links TRBV19 to TRBJ1-2, with 8 bases aligning to TRBD1. J gave up 2 bases and V 5 bases, and 7 bases lay outside the gene matches. The CDR3 is made up of 15 amino acids. From germline, CDR1 is LNHDA and CDR2 SQIVND (reference sequence).

The CDR3 coding sequence is TGTGCCTTCCCGGACAGGGGCGCCCCAAATAACTATGGCTACACCTTC. Protein sequence: CAFPDRGAPNNYGYTF. The chain recombines TRBV30 with TRBJ1-2; 9 nucleotides line up with TRBD1. This CDR3 has 16 amino acids. In germline, CDR1 is GTSNPN, CDR2 SVGIG (reference sequence). The V gene end was trimmed by 7 bases and the J gene end by 1 base; junction bases not matched to a gene: 13.

This chain connects TRBV6-5 to TRBJ1-6, with no clear D. Trimming pared 0 bases from V and 7 bases from J, leaving 13 bases between. This CDR3 spans 16 amino acids. Germline CDR1 and CDR2: MNHEY and SVGAGI. The CDR3 sequence: CASSYSRTAGNSPLHF. CDR3 nucleotide sequence: TGTGCCAGCAGTTACTCTCGGACGGCGGGCAATTCACCCCTCCACTTT.

The chain combines TRBV9 with TRBJ1-6; unclear D gene. Between the trimmed V and J ends, which lost 4 bases and 8 bases, there was a span of 10 bases. This CDR3 contains 13 residues. Germline CDR1 and CDR2: SGDLS and YYNGEE. The CDR3, as DNA: TGTGCCAGCAGCCAGAGGGTGGATTCACCCCTCCACTTT. Its protein product is CASSQRVDSPLHF.

This chain links TRBV24-1 with TRBJ1-4; D is possibly TRBD1 (6 bases). The CDR3 runs 15 residues. V was trimmed by 5 bases and J by 0 bases, leaving 9 bases between them. Germline V CDR1 and CDR2: KGHDR, SFDVKD. Here the CDR3 reads CATSGQGSTNEKLFF. Written as DNA, the CDR3 is TGTGCCACCAGTGGTCAGGGGTCAACTAATGAAAAACTGTTTTTT.

Only one count was recorded for this clone. V and J are TRBV6-2 or TRBV6-3 and TRBJ1-1; the match to TRBD1 covers 7 bases. The CDR3 runs 13 residues. Germline V gives CDR1 MNHEY, CDR2 SVGEGT. V was pared by 2 bases and J by 4 bases, with 1 base of the junction left unmatched. CDR3 in DNA: TGTGCCAGCAGTTACAGGGGGCCCACTGAAGCTTTCTTT. Protein sequence: CASSYRGPTEAFF.